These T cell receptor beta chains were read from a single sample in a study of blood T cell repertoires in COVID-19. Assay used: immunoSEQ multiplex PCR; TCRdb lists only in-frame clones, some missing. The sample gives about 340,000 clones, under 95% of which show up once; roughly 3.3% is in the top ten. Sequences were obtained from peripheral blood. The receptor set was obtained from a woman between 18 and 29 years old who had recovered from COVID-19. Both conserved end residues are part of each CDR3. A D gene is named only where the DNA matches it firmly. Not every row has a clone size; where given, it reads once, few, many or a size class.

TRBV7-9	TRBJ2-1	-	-	CASSSSAALAGYNEQFF	TGTGCCAGCAGCTCCTCAGCAGCACTAGCAGGCTACAATGAGCAGTTCTTC
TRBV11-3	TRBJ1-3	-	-	CASSSGTVVSGNTIYF	TGTGCCAGCAGCTCTGGGACTGTTGTCTCTGGAAACACCATATATTTT
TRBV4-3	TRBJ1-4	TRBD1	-	CASSQDHGTGAGKLFF	TGCGCCAGCAGCCAAGATCATGGGACAGGGGCGGGAAAACTGTTTTTT
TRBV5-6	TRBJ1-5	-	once	CASSKIGQKTQPQHF	TGTGCCAGCAGCAAAATAGGACAGAAAACACAGCCCCAGCATTTT
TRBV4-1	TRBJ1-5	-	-	CASSQGRANQPQHF	TGCGCCAGCAGCCAAGGCAGGGCTAATCAGCCCCAGCATTTT
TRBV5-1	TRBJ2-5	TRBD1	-	CASSPTPLRGLGGTQYF	TGCGCCAGCAGCCCGACGCCCCTCAGGGGGCTGGGCGGGACCCAGTACTTC
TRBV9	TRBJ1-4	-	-	CASSQGFANEKLFF	TGTGCCAGCAGTCAGGGGTTTGCTAATGAAAAACTGTTTTTT
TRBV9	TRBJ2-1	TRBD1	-	CASSAGQGAYNEQFF	TGTGCCAGCAGCGCAGGACAGGGGGCATACAATGAGCAGTTCTTC
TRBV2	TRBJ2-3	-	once	CAILGGTAGDTQYF	TGTGCCATCCTTGGCGGGACTGCCGGAGATACGCAGTATTTT
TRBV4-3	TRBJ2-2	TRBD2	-	CASSQGPSGRAAGELFF	TGCGCCAGCAGCCAAGGTCCTAGCGGGAGGGCGGCAGGGGAGCTGTTTTTT
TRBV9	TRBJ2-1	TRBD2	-	CASSYWTSGRTNEQFF	TGTGCCAGCAGCTATTGGACTAGCGGGAGGACTAATGAGCAGTTCTTC
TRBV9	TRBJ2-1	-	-	CASSVNTRNNEQFF	TGTGCCAGCAGCGTAAACACTAGGAACAATGAGCAGTTCTTC
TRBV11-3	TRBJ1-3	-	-	CASSLQGANSGNTIYF	TGTGCCAGCAGCTTACAGGGTGCTAACTCTGGAAACACCATATATTTT
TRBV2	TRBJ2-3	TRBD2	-	CASSEPGLAGGASTDTQYF	TGTGCCAGCAGTGAACCCGGACTAGCGGGAGGGGCTAGCACAGATACGCAGTATTTT
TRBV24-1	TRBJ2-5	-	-	CATSGNNGRSQETQYF	TGTGCCACCAGTGGTAACAACGGGAGAAGTCAAGAGACCCAGTACTTC
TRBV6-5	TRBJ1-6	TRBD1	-	CASRNRGNSPLHF	TGTGCCAGCAGAAACAGGGGTAATTCACCCCTCCACTTT
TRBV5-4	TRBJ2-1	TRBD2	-	CASSSGGSSYNEQFF	TGTGCCAGCAGTTCTGGCGGGAGCTCCTACAATGAGCAGTTCTTC
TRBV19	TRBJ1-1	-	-	CASRPPGARTMNTEAFF	TGTGCCAGCCGACCGCCTGGGGCGCGGACTATGAACACTGAAGCTTTCTTT
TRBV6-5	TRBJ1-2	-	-	CASTKGHRNYGYTF	TGTGCCAGTACCAAGGGACACCGAAACTATGGCTACACCTTC
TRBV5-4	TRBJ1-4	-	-	CASSSDSATNEKLFF	TGTGCCAGCAGCTCTGACAGTGCAACTAATGAAAAACTGTTTTTT
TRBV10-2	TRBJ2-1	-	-	CATRRDSSYNEQFF	TGCGCCACCAGACGGGACTCTTCCTACAATGAGCAGTTCTTC
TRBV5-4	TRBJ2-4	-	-	CASSLADFKNIQYF	TGTGCCAGCAGCTTGGCGGACTTTAAAAACATTCAGTACTTC
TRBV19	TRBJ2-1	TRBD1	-	CASSPRTGRTYNEQFF	TGTGCCAGTAGCCCTCGGACAGGGAGAACCTACAATGAGCAGTTCTTC
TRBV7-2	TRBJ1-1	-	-	CASSLQGRNTEAFF	TGTGCCAGCAGCTTACAGGGGAGGAACACTGAAGCTTTCTTT
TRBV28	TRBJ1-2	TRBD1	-	CASRPDRGVGYTF	TGTGCCAGCAGACCCGACAGGGGTGTAGGCTACACCTTC
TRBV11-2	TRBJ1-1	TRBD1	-	CASSSGTGGRTEAFF	TGTGCCAGCAGCTCCGGGACAGGGGGACGCACTGAAGCTTTCTTT